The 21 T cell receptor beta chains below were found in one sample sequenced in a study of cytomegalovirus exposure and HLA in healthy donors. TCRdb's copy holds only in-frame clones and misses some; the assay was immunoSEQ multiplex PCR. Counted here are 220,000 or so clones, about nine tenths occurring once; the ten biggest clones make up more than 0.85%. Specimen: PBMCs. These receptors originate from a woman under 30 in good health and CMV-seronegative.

In DNA, the CDR3 is TGTGCCACTCCGAAAGCGGGAGGGCCTGAAGATACGCAGTATTTT. Translated, it gives CATPKAGGPEDTQYF. The V and J genes are TRBV6-4 and TRBJ2-3, with 10 positions matching TRBD2. After removal of 10 bases from V and 5 bases from J, the junction contained 12 bases not matched to a gene. CDR1 is MRHNA and CDR2 is SNTAGT in the germline V gene. The CDR3 extends over 15 amino acids.

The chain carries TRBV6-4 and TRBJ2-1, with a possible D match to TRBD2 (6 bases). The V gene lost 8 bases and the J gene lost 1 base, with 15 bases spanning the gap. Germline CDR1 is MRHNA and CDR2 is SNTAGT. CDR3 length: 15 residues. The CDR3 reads CASQIDGSSYNEQFF. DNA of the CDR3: TGTGCCAGCCAGATCGACGGGAGTTCCTACAATGAGCAGTTCTTC.

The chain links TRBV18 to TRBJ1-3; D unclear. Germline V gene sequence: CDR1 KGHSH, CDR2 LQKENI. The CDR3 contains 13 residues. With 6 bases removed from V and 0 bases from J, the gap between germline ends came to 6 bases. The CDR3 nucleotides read TGTGCCAGCTCCGAGAGCTCTGGAAACACCATATATTTT. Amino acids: CASSESSGNTIYF.

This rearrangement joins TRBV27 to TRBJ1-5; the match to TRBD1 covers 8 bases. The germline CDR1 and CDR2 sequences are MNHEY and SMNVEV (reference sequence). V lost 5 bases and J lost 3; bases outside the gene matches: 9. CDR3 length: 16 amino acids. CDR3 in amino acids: CASSGPGTGFNQPQHF. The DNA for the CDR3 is TGTGCCAGCAGTGGACCCGGGACAGGCTTCAATCAGCCCCAGCATTTT.

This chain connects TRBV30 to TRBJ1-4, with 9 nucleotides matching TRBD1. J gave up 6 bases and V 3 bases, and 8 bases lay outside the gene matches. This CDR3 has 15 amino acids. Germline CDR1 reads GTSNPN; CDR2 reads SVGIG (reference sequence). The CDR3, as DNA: TGTGCCTGGAGCCAAACACAGGGGGCGGATGAAAAACTGTTTTTT. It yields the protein CAWSQTQGADEKLFF.

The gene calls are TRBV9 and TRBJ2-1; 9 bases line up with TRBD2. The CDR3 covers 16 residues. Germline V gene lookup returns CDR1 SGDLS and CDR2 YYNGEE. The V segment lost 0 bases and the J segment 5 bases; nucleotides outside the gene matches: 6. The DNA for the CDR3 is TGTGCCAGCAGCGTAGGCGCGGGAGGGTTTAACAATGAGCAGTTCTTC. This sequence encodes CASSVGAGGFNNEQFF.

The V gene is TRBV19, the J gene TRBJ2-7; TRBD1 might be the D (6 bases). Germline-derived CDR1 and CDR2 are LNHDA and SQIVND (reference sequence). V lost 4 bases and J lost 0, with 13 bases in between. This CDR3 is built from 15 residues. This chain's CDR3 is CASSKRTASSYEQYF. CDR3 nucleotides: TGTGCCAGTAGTAAACGGACAGCCTCCTCCTACGAGCAGTACTTC.

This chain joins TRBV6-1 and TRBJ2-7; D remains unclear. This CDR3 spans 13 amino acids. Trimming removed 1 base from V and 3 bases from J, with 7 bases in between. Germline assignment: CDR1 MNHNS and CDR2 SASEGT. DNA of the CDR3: TGTGCCAGCAGTGAAGGACTGGACTACGAGCAGTACTTC. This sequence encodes CASSEGLDYEQYF.

CDR3 in amino acids: CASSPGQGLNYEQYF. CDR3 DNA: TGTGCCAGCAGCCCAGGACAGGGATTGAACTACGAGCAGTACTTC. This sequence joins TRBV27 and TRBJ2-7; 8 bases map to TRBD1. Losses at the gene ends were 6 bases for V and 3 bases for J; bases not matched to a gene: 10. The CDR3 is made up of 15 amino acids. In germline, CDR1 is MNHEY, CDR2 SMNVEV (reference sequence).

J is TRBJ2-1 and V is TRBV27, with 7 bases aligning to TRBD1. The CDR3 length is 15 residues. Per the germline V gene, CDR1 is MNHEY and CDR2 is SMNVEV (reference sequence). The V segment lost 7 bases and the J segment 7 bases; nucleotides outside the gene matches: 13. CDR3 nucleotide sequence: TGTGCCAGCAATCCCGTGGGACAGCTACCTAATGAGCAGTTCTTC. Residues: CASNPVGQLPNEQFF.

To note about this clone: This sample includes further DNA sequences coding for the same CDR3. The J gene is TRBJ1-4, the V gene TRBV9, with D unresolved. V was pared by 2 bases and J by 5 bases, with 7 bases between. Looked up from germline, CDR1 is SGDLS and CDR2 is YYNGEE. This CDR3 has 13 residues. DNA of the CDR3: TGTGCCAGCAGCGTGGGCCCCAATGAAAAACTGTTTTTT. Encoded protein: CASSVGPNEKLFF. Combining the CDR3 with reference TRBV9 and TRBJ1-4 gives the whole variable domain DSGVTQTPKHLITATGQRVTLRCSPRSGDLSVYWYQQSLDQGLQFLIQYYNGEERAKGNILERFSAQQFPDLHSELNLSSLELGDSALYFCASSVGPNEKLFFGSGTQLSVL.

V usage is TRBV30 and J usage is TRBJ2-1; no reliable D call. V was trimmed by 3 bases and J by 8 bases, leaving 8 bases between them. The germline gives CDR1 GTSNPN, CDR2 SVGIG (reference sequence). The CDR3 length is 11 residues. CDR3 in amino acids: CAWRRRDEQFF. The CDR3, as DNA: TGTGCCTGGAGAAGACGGGATGAGCAGTTCTTC.

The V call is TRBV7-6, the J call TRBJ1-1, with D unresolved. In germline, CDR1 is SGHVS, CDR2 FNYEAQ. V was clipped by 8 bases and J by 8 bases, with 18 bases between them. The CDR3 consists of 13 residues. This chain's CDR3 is CASSSGWQLEAFF. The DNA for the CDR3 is TGTGCCAGCTCATCAGGATGGCAGTTAGAAGCTTTCTTT. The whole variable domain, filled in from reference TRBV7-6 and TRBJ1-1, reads GAGVSQSPRYKVTKRGQDVALRCDPISGHVSLYWYRQALGQGPEFLTYFNYEAQQDKSGLPNDRFSAERPEGSISTLTIQRTEQRDSAMYRCASSSGWQLEAFFGQGTRLTVV.

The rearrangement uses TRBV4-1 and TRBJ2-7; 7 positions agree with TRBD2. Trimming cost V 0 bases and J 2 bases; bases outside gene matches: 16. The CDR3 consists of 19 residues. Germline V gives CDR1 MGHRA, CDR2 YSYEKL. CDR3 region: CASSQDLFPGTTATYEQYF. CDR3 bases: TGCGCCAGCAGCCAAGACCTTTTTCCCGGGACTACGGCAACCTACGAGCAGTACTTC.

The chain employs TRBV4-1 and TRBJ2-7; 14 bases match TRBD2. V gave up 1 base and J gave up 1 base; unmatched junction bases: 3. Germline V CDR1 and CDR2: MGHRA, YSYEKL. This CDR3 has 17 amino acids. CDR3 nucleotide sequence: TGCGCCAGCAGCCAAGGGGGACTAGCGGGAGCGTCCTACGAGCAGTACTTC. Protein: CASSQGGLAGASYEQYF.

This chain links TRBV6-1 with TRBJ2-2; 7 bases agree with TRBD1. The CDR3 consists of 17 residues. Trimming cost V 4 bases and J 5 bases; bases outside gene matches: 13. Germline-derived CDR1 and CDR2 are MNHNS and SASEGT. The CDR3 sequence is CASSALQGMRGTGELFF. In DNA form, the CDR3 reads TGTGCCAGCAGTGCCCTACAGGGGATGAGGGGGACCGGGGAGCTGTTTTTT.

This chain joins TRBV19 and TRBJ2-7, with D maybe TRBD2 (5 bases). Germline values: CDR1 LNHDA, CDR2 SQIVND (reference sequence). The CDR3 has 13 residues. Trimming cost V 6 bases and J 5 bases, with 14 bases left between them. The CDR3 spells CASSLRETHEQYF. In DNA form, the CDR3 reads TGTGCCAGTAGCCTCCGGGAAACCCACGAGCAGTACTTC.

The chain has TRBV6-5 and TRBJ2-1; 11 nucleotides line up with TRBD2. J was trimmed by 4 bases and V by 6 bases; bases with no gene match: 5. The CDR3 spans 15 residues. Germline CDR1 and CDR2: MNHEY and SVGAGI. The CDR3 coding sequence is TGTGCCAGCAGACCGGGACTAGCGGAATACAATGAGCAGTTCTTC. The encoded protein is CASRPGLAEYNEQFF.

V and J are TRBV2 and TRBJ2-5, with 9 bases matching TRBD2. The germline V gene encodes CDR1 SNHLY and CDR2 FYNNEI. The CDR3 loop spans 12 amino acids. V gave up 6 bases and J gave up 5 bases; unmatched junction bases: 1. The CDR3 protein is CASRAGGETQYF. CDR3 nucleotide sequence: TGTGCCAGCAGAGCGGGGGGTGAGACCCAGTACTTC.

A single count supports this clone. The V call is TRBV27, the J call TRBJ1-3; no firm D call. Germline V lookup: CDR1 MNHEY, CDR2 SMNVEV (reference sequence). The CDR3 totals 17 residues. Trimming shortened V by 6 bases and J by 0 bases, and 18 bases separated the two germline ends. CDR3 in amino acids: CASRGQTSAASGNTIYF. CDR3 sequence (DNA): TGTGCCAGCAGGGGCCAAACCTCGGCAGCCTCTGGAAACACCATATATTTT.

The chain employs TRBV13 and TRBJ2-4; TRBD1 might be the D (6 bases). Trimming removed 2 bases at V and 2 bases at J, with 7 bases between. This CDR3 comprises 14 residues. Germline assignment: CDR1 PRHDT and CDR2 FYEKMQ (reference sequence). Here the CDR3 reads CASSLTGPKNIQYF. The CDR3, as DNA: TGTGCCAGCAGCTTAACAGGGCCCAAAAACATTCAGTACTTC.